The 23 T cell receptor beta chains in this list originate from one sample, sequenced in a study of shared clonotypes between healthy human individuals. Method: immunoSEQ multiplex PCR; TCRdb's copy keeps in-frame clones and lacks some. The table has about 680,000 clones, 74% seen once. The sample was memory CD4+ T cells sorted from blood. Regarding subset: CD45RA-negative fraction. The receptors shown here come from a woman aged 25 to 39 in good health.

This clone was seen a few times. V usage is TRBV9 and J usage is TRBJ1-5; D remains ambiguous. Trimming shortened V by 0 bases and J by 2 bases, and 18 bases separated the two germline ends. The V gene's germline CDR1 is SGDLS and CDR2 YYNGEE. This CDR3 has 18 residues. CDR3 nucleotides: TGTGCCAGCAGCGTAGATGACCCCCGCTTGTGGGGCAATCAGCCCCAGCATTTT. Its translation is CASSVDDPRLWGNQPQHF.

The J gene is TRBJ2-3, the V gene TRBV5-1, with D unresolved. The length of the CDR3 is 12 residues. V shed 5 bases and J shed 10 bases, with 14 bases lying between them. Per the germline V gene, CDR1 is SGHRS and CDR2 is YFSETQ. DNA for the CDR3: TGCGCCAGCAGTCCCACTCTCGAGGCGCAGTATTTT. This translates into CASSPTLEAQYF.

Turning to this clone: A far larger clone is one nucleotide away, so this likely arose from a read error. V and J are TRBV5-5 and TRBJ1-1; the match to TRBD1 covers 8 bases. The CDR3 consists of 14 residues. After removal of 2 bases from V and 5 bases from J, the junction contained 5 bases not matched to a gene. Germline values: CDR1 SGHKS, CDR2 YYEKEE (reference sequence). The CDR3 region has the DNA TGTGCCAGCAGCTTAGAACAGGGGGGGACTGAAGCTTTCTTT. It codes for CASSLEQGGTEAFF.

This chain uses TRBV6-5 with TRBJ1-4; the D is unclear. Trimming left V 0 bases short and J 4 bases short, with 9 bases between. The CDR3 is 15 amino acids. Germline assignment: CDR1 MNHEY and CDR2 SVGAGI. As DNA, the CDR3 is TGTGCCAGCAGTTACTCGGCGGGATTTAATGAAAAACTGTTTTTT. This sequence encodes CASSYSAGFNEKLFF.

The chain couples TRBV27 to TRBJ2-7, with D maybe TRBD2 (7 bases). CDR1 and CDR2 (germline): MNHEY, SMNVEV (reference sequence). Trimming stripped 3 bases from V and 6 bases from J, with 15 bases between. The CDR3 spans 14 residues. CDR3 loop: CASSFLAGEGEQYF. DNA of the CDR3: TGTGCCAGCAGTTTCCTGGCAGGGGAGGGCGAGCAGTACTTC.

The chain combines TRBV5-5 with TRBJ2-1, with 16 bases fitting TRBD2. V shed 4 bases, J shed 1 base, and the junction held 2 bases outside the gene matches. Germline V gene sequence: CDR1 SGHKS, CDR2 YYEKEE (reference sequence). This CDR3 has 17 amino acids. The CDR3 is CASSRGLAGGSYNEQFF. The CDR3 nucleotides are TGTGCCAGCAGCCGGGGACTAGCGGGAGGGTCCTACAATGAGCAGTTCTTC.

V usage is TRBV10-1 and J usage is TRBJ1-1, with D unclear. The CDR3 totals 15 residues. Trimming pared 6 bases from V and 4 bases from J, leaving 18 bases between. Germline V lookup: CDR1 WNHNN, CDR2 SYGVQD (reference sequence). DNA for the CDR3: TGCGCCAGCAGCGATACTGGAGGGCACGCCACTGAAGCTTTCTTT. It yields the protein CASSDTGGHATEAFF.

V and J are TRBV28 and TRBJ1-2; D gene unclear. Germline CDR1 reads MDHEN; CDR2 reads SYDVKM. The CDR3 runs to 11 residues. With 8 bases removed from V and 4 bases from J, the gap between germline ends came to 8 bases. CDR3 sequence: CASAWIYGYTF. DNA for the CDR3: TGTGCCAGCGCCTGGATCTATGGCTACACCTTC.

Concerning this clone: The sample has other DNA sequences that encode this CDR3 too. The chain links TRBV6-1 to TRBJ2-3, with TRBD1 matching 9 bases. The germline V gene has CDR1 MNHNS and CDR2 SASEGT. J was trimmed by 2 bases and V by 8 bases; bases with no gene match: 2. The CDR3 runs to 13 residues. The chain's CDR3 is CASRDRVTDTQYF. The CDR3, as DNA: TGTGCCAGCCGGGACAGGGTCACAGATACGCAGTATTTT.

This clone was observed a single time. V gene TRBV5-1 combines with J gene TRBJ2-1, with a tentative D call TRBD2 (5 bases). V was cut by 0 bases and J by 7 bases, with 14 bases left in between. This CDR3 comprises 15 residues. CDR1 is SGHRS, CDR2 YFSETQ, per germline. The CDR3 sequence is CASSLAGVSTNEQFF. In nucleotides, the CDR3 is TGCGCCAGCAGCTTGGCCGGGGTTTCTACGAATGAGCAGTTCTTC.

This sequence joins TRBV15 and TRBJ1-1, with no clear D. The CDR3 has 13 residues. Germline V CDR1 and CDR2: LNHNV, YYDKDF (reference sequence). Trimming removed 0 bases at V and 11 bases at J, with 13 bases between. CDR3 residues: CATSRDFKARAFF. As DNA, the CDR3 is TGTGCCACCAGCAGAGATTTTAAGGCCCGGGCTTTCTTT. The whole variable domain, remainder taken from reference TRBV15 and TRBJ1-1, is DAMVIQNPRYQVTQFGKPVTLSCSQTLNHNVMYWYQQKSSQAPKLLFHYYDKDFNNEADTPDNFQSRRPNTSFCFLDIRSPGLGDTAMYLCATSRDFKARAFFGQGTRLTVV.

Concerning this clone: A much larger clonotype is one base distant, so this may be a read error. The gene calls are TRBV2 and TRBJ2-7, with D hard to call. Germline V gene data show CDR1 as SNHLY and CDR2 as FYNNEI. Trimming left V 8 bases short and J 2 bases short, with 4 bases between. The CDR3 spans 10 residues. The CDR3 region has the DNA TGTGCCAGCGGGGCCTACGAGCAGTACTTC. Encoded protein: CASGAYEQYF.

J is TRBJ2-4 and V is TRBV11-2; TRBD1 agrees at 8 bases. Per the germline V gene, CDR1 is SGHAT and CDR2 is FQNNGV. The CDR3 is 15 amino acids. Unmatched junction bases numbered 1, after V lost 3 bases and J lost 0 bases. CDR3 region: CASSLGQAAKNIQYF. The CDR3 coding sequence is TGTGCCAGCAGCTTGGGACAGGCAGCCAAAAACATTCAGTACTTC.

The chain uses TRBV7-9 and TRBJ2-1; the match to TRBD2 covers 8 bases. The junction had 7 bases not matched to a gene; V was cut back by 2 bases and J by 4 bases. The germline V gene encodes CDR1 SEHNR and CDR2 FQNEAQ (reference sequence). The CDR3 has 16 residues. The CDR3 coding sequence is TGTGCCAGCAGCTTAAGGACTACGGGAGGGTACAATGAGCAGTTCTTC. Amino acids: CASSLRTTGGYNEQFF.

CDR3 nucleotide sequence: TGTGCCAGCTCACTAATTGACAGGGGTATGAACGAGCAGTACTTC. Protein product: CASSLIDRGMNEQYF. The chain links TRBV18 to TRBJ2-7; TRBD1 matches at 8 bases. This CDR3 is 15 amino acids long. Germline values: CDR1 KGHSH, CDR2 LQKENI. J was trimmed by 5 bases and V by 4 bases; bases with no gene match: 10.

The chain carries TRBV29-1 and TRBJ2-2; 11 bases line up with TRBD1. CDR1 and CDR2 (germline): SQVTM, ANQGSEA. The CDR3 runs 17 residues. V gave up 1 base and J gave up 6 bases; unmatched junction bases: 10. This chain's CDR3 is CSVEASDRGRSSGELFF. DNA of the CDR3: TGCAGCGTTGAAGCGTCGGACAGGGGGCGTTCATCCGGGGAGCTGTTTTTT.

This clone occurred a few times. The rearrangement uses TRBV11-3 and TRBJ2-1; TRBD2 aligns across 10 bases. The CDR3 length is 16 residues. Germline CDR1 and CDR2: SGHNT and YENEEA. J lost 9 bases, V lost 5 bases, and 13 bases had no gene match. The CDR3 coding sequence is TGTGCCAGCAGCCAGAGTCAGGCTAGCGGGAGCATTGAGCAGTTCTTC. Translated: CASSQSQASGSIEQFF.

The CDR3 DNA reads TGTGCCAGCAGCTTTCCGGGGGGAGGTCAGCCCCAGCATTTT. This gives the protein CASSFPGGGQPQHF. V usage is TRBV7-8 and J usage is TRBJ1-5, with D possibly matching TRBD1 (5 bases). Germline values: CDR1 SGHVS, CDR2 FQNEAQ. The CDR3 totals 14 residues. Deletions cut 3 bases from V and 6 bases from J, with 12 bases between.

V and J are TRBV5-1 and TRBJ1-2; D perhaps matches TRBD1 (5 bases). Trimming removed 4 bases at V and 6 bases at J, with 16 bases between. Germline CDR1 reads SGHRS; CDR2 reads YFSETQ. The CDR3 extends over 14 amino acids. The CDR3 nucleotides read TGCGCCAGCAGCCCGAGTCAGGGCTTCGATGGCTACACCTTC. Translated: CASSPSQGFDGYTF.

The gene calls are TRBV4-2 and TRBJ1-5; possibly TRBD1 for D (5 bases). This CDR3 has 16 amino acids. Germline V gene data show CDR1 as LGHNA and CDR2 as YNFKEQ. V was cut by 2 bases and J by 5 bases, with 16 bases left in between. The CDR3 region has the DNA TGTGCCAGCAGCCAAATCACCGGGACGACCTATCAGCCCCAGCATTTT. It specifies CASSQITGTTYQPQHF.

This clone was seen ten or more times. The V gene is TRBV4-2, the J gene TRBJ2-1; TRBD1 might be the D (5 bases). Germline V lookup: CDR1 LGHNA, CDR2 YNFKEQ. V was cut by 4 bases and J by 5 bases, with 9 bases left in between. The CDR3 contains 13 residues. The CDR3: CASSRKGDNEQFF. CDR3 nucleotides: TGTGCCAGCAGCCGTAAAGGGGACAATGAGCAGTTCTTC.

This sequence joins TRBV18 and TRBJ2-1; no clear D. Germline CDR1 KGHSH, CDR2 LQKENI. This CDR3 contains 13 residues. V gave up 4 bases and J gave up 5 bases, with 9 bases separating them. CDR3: CASSRVSDNEQFF. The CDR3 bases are TGTGCCAGCTCACGAGTATCGGACAATGAGCAGTTCTTC.

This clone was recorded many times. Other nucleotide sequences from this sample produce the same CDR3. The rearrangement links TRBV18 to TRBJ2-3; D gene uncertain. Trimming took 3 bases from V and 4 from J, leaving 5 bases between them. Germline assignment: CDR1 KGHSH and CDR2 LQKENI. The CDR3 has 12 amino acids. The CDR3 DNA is TGTGCCAGCTCACCCGCCCCAGATACGCAGTATTTT. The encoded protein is CASSPAPDTQYF.